The TCR beta chain described here comes from a study of T cells in Graves' hyperthyroidism and ophthalmopathy. The CDR3 regions of TCR beta were amplified from RNA transcripts. Researchers ran a first-round RT-PCR on the TCR CDR3 using the HTBI primer set. TCRdb processed the multiplex PCR reads anew with MiXCR; each CDR3 protein has one entry. The top ten clones hold about 18% of a sample with around 350,000 distinct CDR3 sequences, about 14% of them seen once. In this sample, this clonotype turned up a few times. Its antigen is not known. From germline, CDR1 is SGHRS and CDR2 YFSETQ. V shed 5 bases and J shed 1 base, with 18 bases lying between them. The CDR3 totals 16 residues. Study results and limitations: In validation, the model predicted ophthalmopathy. These predictions came a median about 6.5 months before onset.

Enrolled ophthalmopathy patients presented with a Clinical Activity Score of at least 3, a NOSPECS grade of at least 4, and disease duration under 3 months. Patients having uncontrolled infection, another autoimmune disease, pregnancy or lactation were not included. The specimen was blood. This TCR came from a woman in her twenties or thirties with Graves' ophthalmopathy. The J gene is TRBJ1-1, the V gene TRBV5-1; D unclear. CDR3 protein: CASSSRGGHGNTEAFF. As DNA, the CDR3 is TGCGCCAGCAGTTCCCGAGGAGGCCACGGGAACACTGAAGCTTTCTTT.